The present entry profiles one T cell receptor beta chain with its context. CDR1 is SGHRS, CDR2 YFSETQ, per germline. V gave up 2 bases and J gave up 4 bases, with 12 bases separating them. The CDR3 totals 15 residues. This sample was included in a study of blood T cell repertoires in COVID-19. About the study: Samples representing acute and convalescent COVID-19 were sourced from the United States, Italy and Spain. Sample material is recorded as cDNA or gDNA derived from T cells, B-cell-depleted T cells, or PBMCs.

As handled by the study authors: Reference gene primers were amplified, and this amplification served to estimate nucleated cell counts. Using immunoSEQ multiplex PCR, the repertoire was profiled, and TCRdb retains in-frame clones only, with some absent. For V, J and clone size, that table is used; D and trimming come from the DNA. The sample holds over 200,000 clones, approximately 80% seen once. The chain recombines TRBV5-1 with TRBJ2-2, with D hard to call. The clonotype was recovered from a man aged 35 to 55 with acute or convalescent COVID-19. The source material was peripheral blood. The DNA of the CDR3 is TGCGCCAGCAGCTTAGACAATCCGAGCACCGGGGAGCTGTTTTTT. Translating it yields CASSLDNPSTGELFF.